This T cell receptor (beta chain) was obtained from a study of blood T cell repertoires in COVID-19. Study background: Researchers got acute and convalescent COVID-19 samples from the United States, Italy and Spain. From T cells, B-cell-depleted T cells, or PBMCs came the material, which was cDNA or gDNA.

Original handling: Quantification of nucleated cells was approximated via reference gene primer amplification. Libraries were prepared by immunoSEQ multiplex PCR; TCRdb keeps only in-frame clonotypes and omits some of them. The DNA was the basis for D and trimming; V, J and clone size are from that table. Here the sample spans roughly 100,000 clones, around 86% being singletons. Losses at the gene ends were 1 base for V and 5 bases for J; bases not matched to a gene: 6. Germline V gene data show CDR1 as SGHRS and CDR2 as YFSETQ. This CDR3 is 14 amino acids long. The TCR was taken from a man in his fifties or sixties with active or convalescent COVID-19. Sequencing used peripheral blood. The chain carries TRBV5-1 and TRBJ2-7, with 7 bases matching TRBD1. The CDR3: CASSLTGALDEQYV. DNA of the CDR3: TGCGCCAGCAGCTTGACAGGGGCCCTGGACGAGCAGTACGTC.